This TCR beta chain was recorded in a study of T-cell memory formation after mild COVID-19. Findings and limits, study-wide: While clones contracting from day 15 to 85 were balanced between CD4 and CD8, later expanders leaned CD4+.

This clonotype was seen repeatedly, ten times or more. The antigen remains undetermined. The CDR3 loop spans 13 amino acids. V gave up 2 bases and J gave up 5 bases, with 8 bases separating them. Germline V lookup: CDR1 LNHDA, CDR2 SQIVND (reference sequence). TCR alpha and TCR beta cDNA libraries carrying sample barcodes and UMIs were produced by 5'RACE using constant-segment primers. TCRdb passed the 5' RACE reads through MiXCR, listing each CDR3 protein once. The sample has some 310,000 distinct CDR3 sequences, about 20% seen once. The rearrangement uses TRBV19 and TRBJ2-3; no clear D gene. This TCR was sampled from a man aged 18 to 29 who had mild COVID-19 (a few samples of this study predate the infection). Cell type and time point are not known. Input material: PBMCs or a T cell subset sorted from them (not recorded which). CDR3 sequence: CASSIRPLDTQYF. CDR3 bases: TGTGCCAGTAGTATAAGGCCGCTAGATACGCAGTATTTT.